This T cell receptor (beta chain) comes out of a study of T-cell reconstitution after alpha-beta-depleted transplantation in children. The library targeted TCRbeta and was prepared with unique molecular identifiers. TCRdb recomputed calls from the PCR reads with MiXCR, one row per CDR3 protein. The sample carries about 98,000 distinct CDR3 sequences, 5% to 6% recorded once. This clonotype was detected a few times. Its antigen remains unidentified. The germline V gene encodes CDR1 MGHDK and CDR2 SYGVNS. Trimming left V 2 bases short and J 10 bases short, with 11 bases between. The length of the CDR3 is 13 residues. Overall study results and limits: The authors attributed T-cell counts and diversity one year after transplant mostly to newly produced T cells. At day 60, the high TCRbeta diversity found in some patients originated from recipient T cells and thymic progenitors that had survived. The origin of alpha-beta T cells about two months after transplant was reportedly several hundred expanded graft clones.

The source of this sequence is a female patient aged 2 to 10 who had a stem cell transplant for Fanconi anemia, so the T cells may come from the graft donor. The sample here was PBMCs, mostly from graft donor cells, taken 60 days after TCRalphabeta/CD19-depleted stem cell transplant. The J gene is TRBJ1-4, the V gene TRBV25-1, with D tentatively TRBD1 (5 bases). CDR3 nucleotides: TGTGCCAGCAGTGAACATGGGGGGGTAAAACTGTTTTTT. This encodes CASSEHGGVKLFF. Filled out from reference TRBV25-1 and TRBJ1-4, the complete variable domain reads EADIYQTPRYLVIGTGKKITLECSQTMGHDKMYWYQQDPGMELHLIHYSYGVNSTEKGDLSSESTVSRIRTEHFPLTLESARPSHTSQYLCASSEHGGVKLFFGSGTQLSVL.